Shown below are 22 T cell receptor beta chains from a single sample sequenced in a study of blood T cell repertoires in COVID-19. Assay: immunoSEQ multiplex PCR; the TCRdb copy retains only in-frame clones and omits some. The data hold 55,000 to 65,000 clones, with about nine tenths observed a single time. The specimen was peripheral blood. The receptors were sampled from a human donor with active COVID-19. The donor label of this sample is uncertain.

The chain combines TRBV28 with TRBJ1-3; the D gene is possibly TRBD1 (6 bases). V was trimmed by 4 bases and J by 3 bases, leaving 13 bases between them. The CDR3 has 15 residues. Germline CDR1 reads MDHEN; CDR2 reads SYDVKM. CDR3 sequence: CASSSDSYLGNTIYF. CDR3 DNA: TGTGCCAGCAGTTCGGACAGCTACCTTGGAAACACCATATATTTT.

This clone was counted between two and nine times. V gene TRBV28 combines with J gene TRBJ2-3; 7 bases are shared with TRBD1. V was pared by 5 bases and J by 12 bases, with 11 bases of the junction left unmatched. The germline CDR1 and CDR2 sequences are MDHEN and SYDVKM. The CDR3 totals 13 residues. The CDR3 is CASSGGQTLTQYF. For the CDR3, the DNA is TGTGCCAGCAGTGGGGGACAGACTCTAACCCAGTATTTT.

The chain combines TRBV7-6 with TRBJ1-1; D call uncertain. Germline values: CDR1 SGHVS, CDR2 FNYEAQ. V dropped 0 bases and J dropped 10 bases, with 15 bases sitting between them. The CDR3 runs to 14 residues. The chain's CDR3 is CASSLAELTGGAFF. The CDR3 DNA reads TGTGCCAGCAGCTTAGCGGAACTCACGGGAGGAGCTTTCTTT.

The V gene is TRBV5-1, the J gene TRBJ2-1; D call uncertain. This CDR3 region has 15 residues. Germline CDR1 SGHRS, CDR2 YFSETQ. The V and J ends lost 0 bases and 3 bases respectively, with 10 bases between them. The CDR3 protein is CASSLGVAGYNEQFF. CDR3 nucleotide sequence: TGCGCCAGCAGCTTGGGAGTAGCTGGCTACAATGAGCAGTTCTTC.

V and J are TRBV5-1 and TRBJ1-1, with D possibly being TRBD1 (6 bases). V dropped 4 bases and J dropped 5 bases, with 15 bases sitting between them. Germline V gives CDR1 SGHRS, CDR2 YFSETQ. The CDR3 loop spans 14 amino acids. CDR3 sequence (DNA): TGCGCCAGCAGCAACACCAGGGGTAGAACTGAAGCTTTCTTT. Translating gives CASSNTRGRTEAFF.

The V and J genes are TRBV4-3 and TRBJ1-5; no reliable D call. V lost 0 bases to trimming and J lost 2 bases, with 5 bases between them. CDR1 LGHNA and CDR2 YSLEER come from the germline V gene. The CDR3 has 14 amino acids. CDR3 sequence (DNA): TGCGCCAGCAGCCAAGAGCCGGGCAATCAGCCCCAGCATTTT. Amino acid sequence: CASSQEPGNQPQHF.

The chain combines TRBV5-8 with TRBJ2-7; D is unclear. V was shortened by 0 bases and J by 0 bases, with 10 bases between the two germline ends. Germline CDR1 SGHTS, CDR2 YDEGEE. This CDR3 is built from 15 residues. The CDR3 DNA is TGTGCCAGCAGCTTGGAGACGGGTAACTCCTACGAGCAGTACTTC. Translation: CASSLETGNSYEQYF.

V is TRBV7-6 and J is TRBJ2-4, with 14 bases that match TRBD2. The CDR3 has 17 amino acids. The germline gives CDR1 SGHVS, CDR2 FNYEAQ. J lost 0 bases, V lost 5 bases, and 3 bases had no gene match. In DNA form, the CDR3 reads TGTGCCAGCAGCGCGACTAGCGGGGGGGTAGCCAAAAACATTCAGTACTTC. Amino acid sequence: CASSATSGGVAKNIQYF.

This clone was counted a few times. The chain employs TRBV4-1 and TRBJ2-3; possible D gene TRBD2, 5 bases. V shed 0 bases and J shed 7 bases, with 20 bases lying between them. The CDR3 is made up of 17 amino acids. CDR1 MGHRA and CDR2 YSYEKL come from the germline V gene. The DNA for the CDR3 is TGCGCCAGCAGCCAAGATCCTGACTCCCGGGAAGTCTATACGCAGTATTTT. It yields the protein CASSQDPDSREVYTQYF.

The J gene is TRBJ1-2, the V gene TRBV6-5, with a possible D match to TRBD1 (5 bases). From germline, CDR1 is MNHEY and CDR2 SVGAGI. The CDR3 runs to 15 residues. V lost 4 bases and J lost 8, with 20 bases in between. The chain's CDR3 is CASSWTAGSYRGYTF. In nucleotides, the CDR3 is TGTGCCAGCAGTTGGACCGCAGGGTCCTATAGGGGCTACACCTTC.

The rearrangement joins TRBV7-9 to TRBJ1-1; D uncertain. Germline V gene sequence: CDR1 SEHNR, CDR2 FQNEAQ (reference sequence). Trimming removed 2 bases from V and 3 bases from J, with 13 bases in between. CDR3 length equals 15 residues. The DNA for the CDR3 is TGTGCCAGCAGCTTACCTCTAGTCGGTGACACTGAAGCTTTCTTT. Translation gives CASSLPLVGDTEAFF.

This clone was picked up one time. This chain connects TRBV5-4 to TRBJ2-7, with 7 bases matching TRBD1. The CDR3 is 15 residues long. The V and J ends lost 4 bases and 2 bases, in that order; junction bases with no gene match: 9. Per the germline V gene, CDR1 is SGHNT and CDR2 is YYREEE (reference sequence). The CDR3 DNA reads TGTGCCAGCAGCAGGGGACAGCACAGACCCTACGAGCAGTACTTC. As protein: CASSRGQHRPYEQYF.

The V and J genes are TRBV7-6 and TRBJ2-5; 8 nucleotides align to TRBD1. The CDR3 is 16 residues long. The ends lost 9 bases at V and 3 bases at J; junction bases unmatched: 15. Germline CDR1 SGHVS, CDR2 FNYEAQ. In nucleotides, the CDR3 is TGTGCCAGAACCAAGGGGGGCAGGGGGCTAAAAGAGACCCAGTACTTC. Its translation is CARTKGGRGLKETQYF. Drawing the rest from reference TRBV7-6 and TRBJ2-5, the complete variable domain is GAGVSQSPRYKVTKRGQDVALRCDPISGHVSLYWYRQALGQGPEFLTYFNYEAQQDKSGLPNDRFSAERPEGSISTLTIQRTEQRDSAMYRCARTKGGRGLKETQYFGPGTRLLVL.

The gene calls are TRBV11-3 and TRBJ2-3, with 10 bases aligning to TRBD2. V shed 1 base, J shed 5 bases, and the junction held 6 bases outside the gene matches. CDR1 SGHNT and CDR2 YENEEA come from the germline V gene. CDR3 size: 16 residues. DNA of the CDR3: TGTGCCAGCAGCTTAGGAGCGGGGGGGCCGGGAGATACGCAGTATTTT. Its protein product is CASSLGAGGPGDTQYF. The full variable domain, rest sourced from reference TRBV11-3 and TRBJ2-3, is EAGVVQSPRYKIIEKKQPVAFWCNPISGHNTLYWYLQNLGQGPELLIRYENEEAVDDSQLPKDRFSAERLKGVDSTLKIQPAELGDSAVYLCASSLGAGGPGDTQYFGPGTRLTVL.

This chain uses TRBV25-1 with TRBJ2-1; 8 bases line up with TRBD2. The CDR3 sequence is 12 residues long. V was pared by 8 bases and J by 7 bases, with 4 bases of the junction left unmatched. Germline CDR1 MGHDK, CDR2 SYGVNS. CDR3 in amino acids: CASRGGTNEQFF. The CDR3 bases are TGTGCCAGCCGGGGGGGGACGAATGAGCAGTTCTTC.

The chain carries TRBV24-1 and TRBJ2-1; 8 bases align to TRBD2. V lost 1 base to trimming and J lost 5 bases; unmatched junction nucleotides: 3. This CDR3 is 15 amino acids long. The germline gives CDR1 KGHDR, CDR2 SFDVKD. The CDR3 nucleotides are TGTGCCACCAGTGATTTCGCTAGCGGGCACAATGAGCAGTTCTTC. Its protein product is CATSDFASGHNEQFF.

This clone was seen only once. The chain joins TRBV5-4 to TRBJ1-2; D possibly corresponds to TRBD1 (6 bases). The CDR3 contains 14 residues. Germline assignment: CDR1 SGHNT and CDR2 YYREEE (reference sequence). The V end was cut by 8 bases, the J end by 4 bases, with 18 bases between. The CDR3, as DNA: TGTGCCAGTGGGGCGGGGGCGCAAGTCTATGGCTACACCTTC. It codes for CASGAGAQVYGYTF. Full variable domain (missing parts from reference TRBV5-4 and TRBJ1-2): ETGVTQSPTHLIKTRGQQVTLRCSSQSGHNTVSWYQQALGQGPQFIFQYYREEENGRGNFPPRFSGLQFPNYSSELNVNALELDDSALYLCASGAGAQVYGYTFGSGTRLTVV.

Written as DNA, the CDR3 is TGTGCCAGCAGTGCGCGAACTAGCGGGAACGTTTACTTC. This sequence encodes CASSARTSGNVYF. The V and J genes are TRBV2 and TRBJ2-7; TRBD2 agrees at 10 bases. This CDR3 is built from 13 residues. With V trimmed by 4 bases and J by 13 bases, 10 bases remained unmatched. In germline, CDR1 is SNHLY, CDR2 FYNNEI.

The rearrangement uses TRBV19 and TRBJ2-2; D is ambiguous. V was shortened by 1 base and J by 6 bases, with 15 bases between the two germline ends. Germline CDR1 reads LNHDA; CDR2 reads SQIVND (reference sequence). The CDR3 has 16 amino acids. The CDR3 sequence is CASSIVLRLVAGELFF. The CDR3 nucleotides read TGTGCCAGTAGTATAGTACTGCGGCTAGTGGCCGGGGAGCTGTTTTTT.

V usage is TRBV4-3 and J usage is TRBJ2-7; a weak D match, TRBD2 (7 bases). From germline, CDR1 is LGHNA and CDR2 YSLEER. Trimming removed 0 bases from V and 6 bases from J, with 15 bases in between. This CDR3 spans 15 amino acids. The CDR3 loop reads CASSQEGARGVEQYF. DNA for the CDR3: TGCGCCAGCAGCCAAGAGGGGGCCCGGGGGGTCGAGCAGTACTTC.

The chain combines TRBV29-1 with TRBJ2-2, with 9 positions matching TRBD2. The V segment lost 3 bases and the J segment 2 bases; nucleotides outside the gene matches: 19. In germline, CDR1 is SQVTM, CDR2 ANQGSEA. The CDR3 sequence is 20 residues long. The CDR3 spells CSVDDCGRLGLALNTGELFF. CDR3 in DNA: TGCAGCGTTGACGATTGTGGGAGATTGGGACTAGCCCTAAACACCGGGGAGCTGTTTTTT.

V usage is TRBV19 and J usage is TRBJ1-5; 8 bases fit TRBD1. The CDR3 is made up of 14 amino acids. The junction had 3 bases not matched to a gene; V was cut back by 4 bases and J by 4 bases. Germline lookup yields CDR1 LNHDA and CDR2 SQIVND (reference sequence). Here the CDR3 reads CASSKDRVNQPQHF. As DNA, the CDR3 is TGTGCCAGTAGTAAGGACAGGGTGAATCAGCCCCAGCATTTT. Variable domain in full (rest from reference TRBV19 and TRBJ1-5): DGGITQSPKYLFRKEGQNVTLSCEQNLNHDAMYWYRQDPGQGLRLIYYSQIVNDFQKGDIAEGYSVSREKKESFPLTVTSAQKNPTAFYLCASSKDRVNQPQHFGDGTRLSIL.